This TCR beta chain was sequenced during a study of T cell responses to AZD1222 COVID-19 vaccine. Overall study results and limits: Scientists sampled the repertoires only once the peak T cell response had passed. Two AZD1222 administrations were followed by greater Spike-specific TCR breadth and depth. Most donors were white British, females outnumbered males, and clonal diversity was possibly underestimated.

This CDR3 has 13 residues. The V and J ends lost 7 bases and 5 bases, in that order; junction bases with no gene match: 6. The V gene's germline CDR1 is KGHDR and CDR2 SFDVKD. Clones were sequenced by immunoSEQ multiplex PCR, and TCRdb holds only the in-frame ones, with some missing. The sample lists roughly 71,000 clones; roughly 85% were seen once. Turning to this clone: Its antigen remains unknown.

The chain has TRBV24-1 and TRBJ2-5; TRBD1 matches at 7 bases. The receptor's source is an adult in good health. The specimen comprised peripheral blood, sampled on day 0 of AZD1222 vaccination. Written as DNA, the CDR3 is TGTGCCACCAGCGAGGGGGCGCGGGAGACCCAGTACTTC. This encodes CATSEGARETQYF.